The source of this TCR beta chain is a study of shared clonotypes between healthy human individuals. V lost 0 bases, J lost 7 bases, and 11 bases lay in between. Germline lookup yields CDR1 SGHRS and CDR2 YFSETQ. The CDR3 is made up of 14 amino acids. The table came from immunoSEQ multiplex PCR; TCRdb's copy has only in-frame clones and leaves some out. This table holds millions of clones, around 94% found once. Comments on this clone: Other DNA sequences of this sample code for an identical CDR3.

The specimen sequenced was naive CD4+ T cells sorted from blood. Indicated subset: CD45RA+ positively selected. The chain is built from TRBV5-1 and TRBJ1-5, with D possibly TRBD1 on 5 matching bases. This receptor was obtained from a man between 18 and 35 years old in good health. DNA of the CDR3: TGCGCCAGCAGCTTGGACCCAGGGAACCAGCCCCAGCATTTT. It specifies CASSLDPGNQPQHF.